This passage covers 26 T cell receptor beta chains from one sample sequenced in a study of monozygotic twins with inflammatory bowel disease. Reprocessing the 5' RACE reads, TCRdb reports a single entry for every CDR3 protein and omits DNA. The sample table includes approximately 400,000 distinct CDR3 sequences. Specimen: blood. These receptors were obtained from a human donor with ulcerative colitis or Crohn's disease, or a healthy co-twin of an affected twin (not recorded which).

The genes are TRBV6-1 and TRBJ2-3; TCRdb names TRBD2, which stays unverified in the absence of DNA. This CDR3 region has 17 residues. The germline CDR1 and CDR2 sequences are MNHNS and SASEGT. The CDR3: CASTPTGSGAGTDTQYF.

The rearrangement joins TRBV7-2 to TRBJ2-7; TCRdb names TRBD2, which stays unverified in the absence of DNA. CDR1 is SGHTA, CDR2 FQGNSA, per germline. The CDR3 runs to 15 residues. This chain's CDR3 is CASSYAAGPGYEQYF.

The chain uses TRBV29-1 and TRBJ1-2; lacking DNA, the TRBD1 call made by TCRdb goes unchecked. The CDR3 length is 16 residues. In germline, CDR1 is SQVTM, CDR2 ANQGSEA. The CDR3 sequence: CSVEREAGEVGYGYTF.

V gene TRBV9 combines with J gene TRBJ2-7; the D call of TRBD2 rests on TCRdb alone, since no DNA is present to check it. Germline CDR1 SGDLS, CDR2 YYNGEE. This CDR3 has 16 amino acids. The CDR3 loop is CASSVGTPPHNYEQYF.

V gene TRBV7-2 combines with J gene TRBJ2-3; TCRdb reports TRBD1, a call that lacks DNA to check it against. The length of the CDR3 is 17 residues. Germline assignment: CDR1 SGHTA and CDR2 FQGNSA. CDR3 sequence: CASSLGAGAHLGNTQYF.

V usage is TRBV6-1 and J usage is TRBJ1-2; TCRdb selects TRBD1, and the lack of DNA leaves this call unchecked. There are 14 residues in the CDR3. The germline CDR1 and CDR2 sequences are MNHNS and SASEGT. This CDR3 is CASTSTALNYGYTF.

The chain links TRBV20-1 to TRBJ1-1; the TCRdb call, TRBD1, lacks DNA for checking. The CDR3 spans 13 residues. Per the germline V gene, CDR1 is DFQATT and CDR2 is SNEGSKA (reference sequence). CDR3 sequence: CSAPDRGNTEAFF.

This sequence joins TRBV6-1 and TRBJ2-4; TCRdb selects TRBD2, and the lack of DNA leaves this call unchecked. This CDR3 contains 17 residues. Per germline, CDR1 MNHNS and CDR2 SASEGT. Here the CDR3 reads CASRGSGVYVAKNIQYF.

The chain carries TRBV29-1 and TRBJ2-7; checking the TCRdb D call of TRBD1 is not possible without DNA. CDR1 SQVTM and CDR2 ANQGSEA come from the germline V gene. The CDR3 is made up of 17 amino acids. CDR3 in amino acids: CSVRGGRWGWGVDEQYF.

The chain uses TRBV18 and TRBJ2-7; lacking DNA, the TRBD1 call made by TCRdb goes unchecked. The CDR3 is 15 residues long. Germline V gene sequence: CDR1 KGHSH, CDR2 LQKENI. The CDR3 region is CASSPFRTHTYEQYF.

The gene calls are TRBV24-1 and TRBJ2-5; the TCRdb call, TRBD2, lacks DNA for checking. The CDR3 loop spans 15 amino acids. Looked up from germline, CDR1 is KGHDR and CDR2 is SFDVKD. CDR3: CATSDPTSGGETQYF.

CDR3 protein: CASSLTHSEQYF. The chain combines TRBV7-9 with TRBJ2-7. CDR1 and CDR2 from the germline V gene are SEHNR and FQNEAQ (reference sequence). The CDR3 extends over 12 amino acids.

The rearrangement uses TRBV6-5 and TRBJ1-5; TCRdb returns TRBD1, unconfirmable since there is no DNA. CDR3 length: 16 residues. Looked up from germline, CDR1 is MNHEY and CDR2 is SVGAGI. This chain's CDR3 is CASSYPTGAINQPQHF.

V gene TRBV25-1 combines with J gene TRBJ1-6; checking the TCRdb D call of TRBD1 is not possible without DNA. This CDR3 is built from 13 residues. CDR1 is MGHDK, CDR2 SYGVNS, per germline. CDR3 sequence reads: CASFRRIGSPLHF.

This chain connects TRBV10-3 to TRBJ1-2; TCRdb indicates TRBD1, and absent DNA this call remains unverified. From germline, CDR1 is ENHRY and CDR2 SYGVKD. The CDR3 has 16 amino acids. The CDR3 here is CAITEPGQGATFGYTF.

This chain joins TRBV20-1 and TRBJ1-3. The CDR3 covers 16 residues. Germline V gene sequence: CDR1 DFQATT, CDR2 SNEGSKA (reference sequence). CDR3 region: CSANPAERAAGNTIYF.

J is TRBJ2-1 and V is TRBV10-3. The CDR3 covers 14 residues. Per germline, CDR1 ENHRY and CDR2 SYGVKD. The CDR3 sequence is CAISQDGSYNEQFF.

The CDR3 spells CASSEFSGTGGPGELFF. The chain recombines TRBV25-1 with TRBJ2-2; the D gene TCRdb calls, TRBD1, cannot be checked with no DNA. This CDR3 is 17 amino acids long. CDR1 MGHDK and CDR2 SYGVNS come from the germline V gene.

CDR3 in amino acids: CASIFDRGSSEQYF. The chain carries TRBV6-6 and TRBJ2-7. Germline values: CDR1 MNHNY, CDR2 SVGAGI (reference sequence). There are 14 residues in the CDR3.

The CDR3 loop reads CASSSLGGATGELFF. The gene calls are TRBV11-2 and TRBJ2-2; the TRBD1 assignment by TCRdb is unverifiable without DNA. CDR3 size: 15 residues. Germline V lookup: CDR1 SGHAT, CDR2 FQNNGV.

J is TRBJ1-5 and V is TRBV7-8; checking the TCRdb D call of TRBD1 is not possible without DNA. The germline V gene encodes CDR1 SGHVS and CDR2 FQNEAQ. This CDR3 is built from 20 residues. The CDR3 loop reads CASSLGAWRDRGWGNQPQHF.

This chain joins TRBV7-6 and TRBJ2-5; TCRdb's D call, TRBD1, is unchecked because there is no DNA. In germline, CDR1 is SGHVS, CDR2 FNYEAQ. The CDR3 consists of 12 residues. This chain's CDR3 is CASGAYQETQYF.

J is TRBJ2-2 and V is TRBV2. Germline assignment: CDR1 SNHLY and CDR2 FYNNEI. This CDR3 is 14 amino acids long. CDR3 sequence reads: CASSVLTSTGELFF.

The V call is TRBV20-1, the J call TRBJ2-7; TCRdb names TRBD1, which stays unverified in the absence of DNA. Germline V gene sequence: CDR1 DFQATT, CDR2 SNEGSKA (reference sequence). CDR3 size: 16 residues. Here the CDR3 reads CSARSPWTGEIYEQYF.

CDR3 residues: CASSTRQGSSTEAFF. This chain joins TRBV6-5 and TRBJ1-1. This CDR3 region has 15 residues. CDR1 and CDR2 from the germline V gene are MNHEY and SVGAGI.

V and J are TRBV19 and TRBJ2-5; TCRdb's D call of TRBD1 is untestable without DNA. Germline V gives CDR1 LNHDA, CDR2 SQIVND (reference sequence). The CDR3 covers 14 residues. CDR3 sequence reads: CASSWTGGMETQYF.